What follows are 3 T cell receptor beta chains derived from one specimen sequenced in a study of T-cell memory formation after mild COVID-19. TCRdb independently ran MiXCR on the 5' RACE reads; one entry per CDR3 protein. The sample holds 250,000 or so distinct CDR3 sequences, about a sixth seen once. The sequenced sample consisted of PBMCs or a T cell subset sorted from them (not recorded which). These TCRs come from a man between 18 and 35 years old who had mild COVID-19 (a few samples of this study predate the infection). Cell type and time point are not known.

The rearrangement joins TRBV5-1 to TRBJ1-1; 7 bases match TRBD1. The CDR3 loop spans 12 amino acids. Germline CDR1 is SGHRS and CDR2 is YFSETQ. With 4 bases clipped from V and 7 bases from J, the junction kept 4 bases outside the gene matches. The CDR3 DNA reads TGCGCCAGCAGCAAAGACAGGGATGAAGCTTTCTTT. As protein: CASSKDRDEAFF. Full variable domain (rest looked up from reference TRBV5-1 and TRBJ1-1): KAGVTQTPRYLIKTRGQQVTLSCSPISGHRSVSWYQQTPGQGLQFLFEYFSETQRNKGNFPGRFSGRQFSNSRSEMNVSTLELGDSALYLCASSKDRDEAFFGQGTRLTVV.

The rearrangement joins TRBV19 to TRBJ1-2, with unresolved D. Germline V gene lookup returns CDR1 LNHDA and CDR2 SQIVND (reference sequence). Trimming removed 3 bases from V and 0 bases from J, with 14 bases in between. This CDR3 has 16 amino acids. CDR3 region: CASSILERTTNYGYTF. The CDR3 region has the DNA TGTGCCAGTAGTATCCTAGAACGGACGACTAACTATGGCTACACCTTC.

This clonotype came up once. The rearrangement links TRBV6-5 to TRBJ2-3, with TRBD2 matching 12 bases. Germline CDR1 and CDR2: MNHEY and SVGAGI. This CDR3 has 16 amino acids. J gave up 1 base and V 6 bases, and 5 bases lay outside the gene matches. In DNA form, the CDR3 reads TGTGCCAGCAGATCTAGCGGGGGGGCTGGCACAGATACGCAGTATTTT. Translated, it gives CASRSSGGAGTDTQYF.